This T cell receptor (beta chain) was recorded in a study of blood T cells in healthy people across ages. Sample-barcoded 5' priming and a J-beta primer mix drove a second PCR of roughly 7 to 11 cycles. Each sample provided no less than 3 million CDR3-containing paired-end reads. TCRdb independently ran MiXCR on the 5' RACE reads; one entry per CDR3 protein. The sample carries roughly 650,000 distinct CDR3 sequences, 32% recorded once. CDR1 and CDR2 from the germline V gene are SGHVS and FQNEAQ. The CDR3 contains 15 residues. V lost 4 bases and J lost 6; bases outside the gene matches: 8. Extraction of total RNA produced a minimum of 5 micrograms from each sample. This clonotype has a count of ten or more.

The sequence derives from a woman older than 75 in good health. The sequencing input was blood. V gene TRBV7-8 combines with J gene TRBJ2-1, with 8 bases that match TRBD1. CDR3 protein: CASSSRGRRGNEQFF. Written as DNA, the CDR3 is TGTGCCAGCAGCTCCAGGGGGCGAAGGGGCAATGAGCAGTTCTTC.